These T cell receptor beta chains were read from a single sample in a study of blood T cell repertoires in COVID-19. The data were produced by immunoSEQ multiplex PCR, yet TCRdb's version contains in-frame clones alone and is incomplete. The repertoire holds hundreds of thousands of clones, with 87% as singletons. The sample comprised peripheral blood. Every receptor here comes from a man between 18 and 29 years old with active or convalescent COVID-19. Each CDR3 is given with its conserved first and last residue. D genes are given only for firm matches. The size entry is marked missing in some rows and otherwise reads once, few, many or a size class.

v_gene: TRBV7-2; d_gene: TRBD1; j_gene: TRBJ1-5; abundance: few; CDR3nt: TGTGCCAGCAGCTTAGCTCAGGGGGCCGAACAGCCCCAGCATTTT; CDR3aa: CASSLAQGAEQPQHF
v_gene: TRBV6-6; d_gene: -; j_gene: TRBJ2-5; abundance: -; CDR3nt: TGTGCCAGCATAGGGGGTAAAGAGACCCAGTACTTC; CDR3aa: CASIGGKETQYF
v_gene: TRBV7-8; d_gene: -; j_gene: TRBJ2-3; abundance: -; CDR3nt: TGTGCCAGCAGCTTAATTGGGAGCTCTATGGGAGATACGCAGTATTTT; CDR3aa: CASSLIGSSMGDTQYF
v_gene: TRBV18; d_gene: TRBD1; j_gene: TRBJ1-4; abundance: -; CDR3nt: TGTGCCAGCTCACCAAGTCAGGACAGGGGGCGAGAAAAACTGTTTTTT; CDR3aa: CASSPSQDRGREKLFF
v_gene: TRBV6-1; d_gene: -; j_gene: TRBJ1-1; abundance: -; CDR3nt: TGTGCCAGCACCCCAAGCGGGGGGCAAGGCACTGAAGCTTTCTTT; CDR3aa: CASTPSGGQGTEAFF
v_gene: TRBV4-3; d_gene: -; j_gene: TRBJ1-1; abundance: -; CDR3nt: TGCGCCAGCAGCCAATCCACCCAAGGGGGGGAGACTGAAGCTTTCTTT; CDR3aa: CASSQSTQGGETEAFF
v_gene: TRBV5-5; d_gene: -; j_gene: TRBJ2-5; abundance: once; CDR3nt: TGTGCCAGCAGCTTGTCCCCCCTGGGCCCCCCGGCGGAGACCCAGTACTTC; CDR3aa: CASSLSPLGPPAETQYF
v_gene: TRBV9; d_gene: TRBD2; j_gene: TRBJ2-7; abundance: -; CDR3nt: TGTGCCAGCAGCGTACAGGGACTAGCATCCGAGCAGTACTTC; CDR3aa: CASSVQGLASEQYF
v_gene: TRBV7-3; d_gene: -; j_gene: TRBJ2-7; abundance: -; CDR3nt: TGTGCCAGCGGGCAAGGACAAAGTGGCGAGCAGTACTTC; CDR3aa: CASGQGQSGEQYF
v_gene: TRBV4-3; d_gene: TRBD2; j_gene: TRBJ2-2; abundance: few; CDR3nt: TGCGCCAGCAGCCTTATAGCGGGGGTAAACACCGGGGAGCTGTTTTTT; CDR3aa: CASSLIAGVNTGELFF
v_gene: TRBV10-2; d_gene: TRBD1; j_gene: TRBJ1-6; abundance: -; CDR3nt: TGCGCCAGCGGGACAGGGGGTAATTCACCCCTCCACTTT; CDR3aa: CASGTGGNSPLHF
v_gene: TRBV9; d_gene: TRBD2; j_gene: TRBJ2-7; abundance: -; CDR3nt: TGTGCCAGCAGCCCCAGCGGGGCCGCATACGAGCAGTACTTC; CDR3aa: CASSPSGAAYEQYF
v_gene: TRBV21-1; d_gene: -; j_gene: TRBJ1-5; abundance: -; CDR3nt: TGTGCCAGCACCAGTCCCGGGACAGGGAACAATCAGCCCCAGCATTTT; CDR3aa: CASTSPGTGNNQPQHF
v_gene: TRBV29-1; d_gene: -; j_gene: TRBJ2-5; abundance: -; CDR3nt: TGCAGCGTAGTCGATGGGGACTTTCAAGAGACCCAGTACTTC; CDR3aa: CSVVDGDFQETQYF
v_gene: TRBV6-2/TRBV6-3; d_gene: TRBD2; j_gene: TRBJ2-5; abundance: -; CDR3nt: TGTGCCAGCAGTTCCGCGAGCGGGAGTTGGGAGACCCAGTACTTC; CDR3aa: CASSSASGSWETQYF
v_gene: TRBV30; d_gene: -; j_gene: TRBJ1-5; abundance: once; CDR3nt: TGTGCCTTGGGGGGGGGACGAAAACAGCCCCAGCATTTT; CDR3aa: CALGGGRKQPQHF
v_gene: TRBV19; d_gene: -; j_gene: TRBJ2-7; abundance: once; CDR3nt: TGTGCCAGTAGTCCCCAGGGGAAGTGGGGCGAGCAGTACTTC; CDR3aa: CASSPQGKWGEQYF
v_gene: TRBV6-6; d_gene: -; j_gene: TRBJ2-1; abundance: -; CDR3nt: TGTGCCAGCAGTTACCCGGACATCGCGAACAATGAGCAGTTCTTC; CDR3aa: CASSYPDIANNEQFF
v_gene: TRBV7-3; d_gene: TRBD1; j_gene: TRBJ2-7; abundance: once; CDR3nt: TGTGCCAGCAGCCCGGGGACAGGGTCCTACGAGCAGTACTTC; CDR3aa: CASSPGTGSYEQYF
v_gene: TRBV4-3; d_gene: TRBD2; j_gene: TRBJ2-1; abundance: once; CDR3nt: TGCGCCAGCAGCCAAGAGGTTCGCGGGGGGGACCCCAATGAGCAGTTCTTC; CDR3aa: CASSQEVRGGDPNEQFF
v_gene: TRBV6-5; d_gene: TRBD2; j_gene: TRBJ2-2; abundance: few; CDR3nt: TGTGCCAGCAGAGCTAGCGGCACCGGGGAGCTGTTTTTT; CDR3aa: CASRASGTGELFF
v_gene: TRBV7-2; d_gene: -; j_gene: TRBJ1-2; abundance: once; CDR3nt: TGTGCCAGCAGCTTTAACAGCTATGGCTACACCTTC; CDR3aa: CASSFNSYGYTF
v_gene: TRBV11-2; d_gene: TRBD1; j_gene: TRBJ1-1; abundance: -; CDR3nt: TGTGCCAGCAGCTCATCCCACAGGGGAGCTTTCTTT; CDR3aa: CASSSSHRGAFF
v_gene: TRBV6-5; d_gene: TRBD1; j_gene: TRBJ1-2; abundance: -; CDR3nt: TGTGCCAGCAGCCTCCGGGACAGGGAGCCTGGCTACACCTTC; CDR3aa: CASSLRDREPGYTF
v_gene: TRBV18; d_gene: TRBD1; j_gene: TRBJ1-2; abundance: -; CDR3nt: TGTGCCAGCTCACCAATCCAGGACAGGGGGCATGGCTACACCTTC; CDR3aa: CASSPIQDRGHGYTF
v_gene: TRBV13; d_gene: TRBD1; j_gene: TRBJ1-4; abundance: -; CDR3nt: TGTGCCAGCAGTGCAGGACAGGGGGTGATTAATGAAAAACTGTTTTTT; CDR3aa: CASSAGQGVINEKLFF
v_gene: TRBV7-2; d_gene: -; j_gene: TRBJ1-6; abundance: -; CDR3nt: TGTGCCAGCAGCTTAATGTTTCAGGACAGCTATAATTCACCCCTCCACTTT; CDR3aa: CASSLMFQDSYNSPLHF
v_gene: TRBV9; d_gene: TRBD1; j_gene: TRBJ1-2; abundance: -; CDR3nt: TGTGCCAGCAGCCCGGAGGGGGCGGGGACCCCCAAGGGCTATGGCTACACCTTC; CDR3aa: CASSPEGAGTPKGYGYTF
v_gene: TRBV18; d_gene: -; j_gene: TRBJ1-2; abundance: -; CDR3nt: TGTGCCAGCTCACCCCTGGGAGGGGCCGAGGGGAACTATGGCTACACCTTC; CDR3aa: CASSPLGGAEGNYGYTF
v_gene: TRBV29-1; d_gene: TRBD1; j_gene: TRBJ1-1; abundance: once; CDR3nt: TGCAGCGTTGAGTGGCAGGGGGGACTTGAAGCTTTCTTT; CDR3aa: CSVEWQGGLEAFF
v_gene: TRBV7-2; d_gene: -; j_gene: TRBJ1-5; abundance: -; CDR3nt: TGTGCCAGCAGCTTAGATACAGGGTATGTGGGCAATCAGCCCCAGCATTTT; CDR3aa: CASSLDTGYVGNQPQHF
v_gene: TRBV5-6; d_gene: TRBD2; j_gene: TRBJ2-5; abundance: -; CDR3nt: TGTGCCAGCAGCTTGGTAGTGGCCCTAGCGGGGGGCGCGCAGGAGAACCAGTACTTC; CDR3aa: CASSLVVALAGGAQENQYF
v_gene: TRBV7-8; d_gene: TRBD2; j_gene: TRBJ2-1; abundance: few; CDR3nt: TGTGCCAGCAGTTTGGGACTAGCGGGAGCTCAACCGTCAAATGAGCAGTTCTTC; CDR3aa: CASSLGLAGAQPSNEQFF
v_gene: TRBV11-2; d_gene: TRBD1; j_gene: TRBJ2-7; abundance: -; CDR3nt: TGTGCCAGCAGCCCCGGGACAGGGAGTAACGAGCAGTACTTC; CDR3aa: CASSPGTGSNEQYF
v_gene: TRBV3-1/TRBV3-2; d_gene: -; j_gene: TRBJ2-5; abundance: -; CDR3nt: TGTGCCAGCAGCCAAGAGGGGGGTCGAGAGACCCAGTACTTC; CDR3aa: CASSQEGGRETQYF
v_gene: TRBV29-1; d_gene: -; j_gene: TRBJ1-1; abundance: -; CDR3nt: TGCAGCGCCTTTGTTGACACTGAAGCTTTCTTT; CDR3aa: CSAFVDTEAFF
v_gene: TRBV6-5; d_gene: -; j_gene: TRBJ1-3; abundance: few; CDR3nt: TGTGCCATCGGGGGGGGGAGCTCTGGAAACACCATATATTTT; CDR3aa: CAIGGGSSGNTIYF
v_gene: TRBV7-2; d_gene: -; j_gene: TRBJ1-6; abundance: -; CDR3nt: TGTGCCAGCAGCTTAAAGCTCCCTGGTCCCCTCCACTTT; CDR3aa: CASSLKLPGPLHF
v_gene: TRBV7-8; d_gene: -; j_gene: TRBJ2-5; abundance: -; CDR3nt: TGTGCCAGCAGCTTAGCGCCGGCTTCCAGGCTCCAAGAGACCCAGTACTTC; CDR3aa: CASSLAPASRLQETQYF
v_gene: TRBV7-2; d_gene: -; j_gene: TRBJ1-2; abundance: few; CDR3nt: TGTGCCAGCAGCTTAGCAGGGAGCCCGGGTGGCTACACCTTC; CDR3aa: CASSLAGSPGGYTF
v_gene: TRBV15; d_gene: TRBD2; j_gene: TRBJ2-7; abundance: -; CDR3nt: TGTGCCACCAGCAGAGAATTAGCGGGAGTTTCCTACGAGCAGTACTTC; CDR3aa: CATSRELAGVSYEQYF
v_gene: TRBV5-1; d_gene: TRBD1; j_gene: TRBJ2-7; abundance: -; CDR3nt: TGCGCCAGCAGCCCGTTCGGGGACAGCGGCTCTTACGAGCAGTACTTC; CDR3aa: CASSPFGDSGSYEQYF
v_gene: TRBV7-2; d_gene: TRBD1; j_gene: TRBJ2-7; abundance: -; CDR3nt: TGTGCCAGCAGCTTACAACTAGGGGGCAGGGGTTCCTACGAGCAGTACTTC; CDR3aa: CASSLQLGGRGSYEQYF
v_gene: TRBV29-1; d_gene: TRBD1; j_gene: TRBJ1-5; abundance: once; CDR3nt: TGCAGCGTTGTCCGGGACAGAGGTCAGCCCCAGCATTTT; CDR3aa: CSVVRDRGQPQHF
v_gene: TRBV12-3/TRBV12-4; d_gene: -; j_gene: TRBJ1-5; abundance: -; CDR3nt: TGTGCCAGCAGTATAAGGGGAAATCAGCCCCAGCATTTT; CDR3aa: CASSIRGNQPQHF